The TCR beta chain described here comes from a study of a mutant IDH1 vaccine in newly diagnosed glioma. The overall study: Of treated patients, roughly 62% were men and about 38% women, averaging about 37 years.

TCRdb's table, derived via immunoSEQ multiplex PCR, lists solely in-frame clones and lacks some. The sample comprises 92,000 or so clones, more than 65% of which are singletons, and 5% to 5.5% rests with the top ten. Sample time point: baseline, week 1 (first vaccination visit). Treatment meaning: pre-vaccination baseline after standard-of-care therapy. Germline V gives CDR1 MNHEY, CDR2 SVGAGI. This CDR3 has 12 amino acids. With 7 bases removed from V and 5 bases from J, the gap between germline ends came to 11 bases. The chain is built from TRBV6-5 and TRBJ1-2; D unresolved. This sample comprised PBMCs, obtained from a glioma patient treated with radiotherapy, temozolomide or both. This TCR was sampled from a middle-aged man with glioma. Some clones in this sample may be carry-over from other donors' samples. CDR3 coding DNA: TGTGCCAGCAAGGAAAGGGAATATGGCTACACCTTC. The encoded protein is CASKEREYGYTF.